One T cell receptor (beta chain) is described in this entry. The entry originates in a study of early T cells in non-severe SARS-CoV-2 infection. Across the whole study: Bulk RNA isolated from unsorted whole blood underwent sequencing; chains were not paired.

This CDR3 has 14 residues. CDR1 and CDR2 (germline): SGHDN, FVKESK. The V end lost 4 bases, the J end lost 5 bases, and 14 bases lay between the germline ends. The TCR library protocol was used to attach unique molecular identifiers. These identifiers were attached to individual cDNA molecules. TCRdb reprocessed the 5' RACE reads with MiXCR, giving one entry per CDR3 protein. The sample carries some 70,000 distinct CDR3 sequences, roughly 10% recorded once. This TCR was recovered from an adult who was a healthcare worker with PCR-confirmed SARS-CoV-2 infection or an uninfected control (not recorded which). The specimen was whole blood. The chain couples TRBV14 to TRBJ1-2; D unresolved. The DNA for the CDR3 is TGTGCCAGCAGCCCGGCAGGTCGTCGGTATGGCTACACCTTC. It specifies CASSPAGRRYGYTF.